This T cell receptor (beta chain) is from a study of cytomegalovirus exposure and HLA in healthy donors. Among the roughly 120 subjects of the validation cohort, separate from the roughly 670-subject first cohort, were the donors. The protocol was immunoSEQ multiplex PCR, while the TCRdb copy is restricted to in-frame clones and leaves out a portion. The sample holds a few hundred thousand clones, 86% seen once. About this clone: Its antigen remains unknown.

The CDR3 has 15 amino acids. Germline V lookup: CDR1 LGHNA, CDR2 YNFKEQ. Trimming removed 1 base at V and 0 bases at J, with 9 bases between. Findings of the study overall: According to reports, the classifier identified cytomegalovirus status with high specificity and sensitivity.

The chain has TRBV4-2 and TRBJ1-2; D may be TRBD1 (5 bases). The specimen was PBMCs. The TCR originated in a woman aged 18-29 years in good health and CMV-seronegative. The CDR3 bases are TGTGCCAGCAGCCAAGGGGACTCTACTAACTATGGCTACACCTTC. Encoded protein: CASSQGDSTNYGYTF.